The clone carrying this T cell receptor beta chain has ten or more counts. Its antigen is not known. The entry originates in a study of human T cells and chemical hapten exposure. On the study more broadly: It was small differences in pooled library volume that mainly caused per-sample TCR yields to vary.

CDR1 is LGHNA and CDR2 is YSLEER in the germline V gene. V lost 1 base, J lost 4 bases, and 6 bases lay in between. This CDR3 is 13 amino acids long. As originally analysed: Per sample, the median was 95,638 TCRs, with values from around 24,000 to 710,000. Each CDR3 protein is one row after TCRdb ran MiXCR on the RACE reads. These V and J calls derive from TCRdb rather than the authors' analysis. Seen here are approximately 120,000 distinct CDR3 sequences, 9.2% observed once, and the top ten hold 3.1%. Study-wide points: DPC sensitization produced no change in TCRs with frequency above 1 in 1000.

The sample's time point: patch test 2, 6 weeks after DPC sensitization. Sample treatment: therapeutic diphenylcyclopropenone sensitization with weekly scalp DPC. Blood draws preceded each patch test application. Specimen: whole blood, collected in connection with sensitization to the hapten diphenylcyclopropenone (DPC). This clonotype was obtained from a woman in her forties with alopecia areata. Some clones in this sample may be carry-over from other donors' samples. V usage is TRBV4-3 and J usage is TRBJ2-3; D gene uncertain. The DNA of the CDR3 is TGCGCCAGCAGCCAAGCTCCGCCAGATACGCAGTATTTT. Amino acid sequence: CASSQAPPDTQYF.